The sample holds a few counts of the clone carrying this TCR beta chain. Its target is unknown. V lost 4 bases to trimming and J lost 6 bases, with 15 bases between them. The CDR3 consists of 15 residues. Germline loops: CDR1 MGHRA, CDR2 YSYEKL. The data were obtained in a study of response to subunit inactivated influenza vaccine. Overall study findings and caveats: Authors suggested that a seasonal influenza vaccination recruits few new T cells each time.

TCRdb ran MiXCR on the RT-PCR reads and lists one entry per CDR3 protein. The repertoire includes a few hundred thousand distinct CDR3 sequences, around 20% of them detected once, and about 9.4% sits in the top ten. This chain uses TRBV4-1 with TRBJ2-2, with D possibly TRBD1 on 6 matching bases. This specimen was PBMCs from blood, taken less than 22 months after vaccination. This receptor was obtained from a man aged 45 to 70 who received an inactivated influenza vaccine. As DNA, the CDR3 is TGCGCCAGCAGCCCAACACAAACAGGGTCCGGGGAGCTGTTTTTT. This codes for CASSPTQTGSGELFF.